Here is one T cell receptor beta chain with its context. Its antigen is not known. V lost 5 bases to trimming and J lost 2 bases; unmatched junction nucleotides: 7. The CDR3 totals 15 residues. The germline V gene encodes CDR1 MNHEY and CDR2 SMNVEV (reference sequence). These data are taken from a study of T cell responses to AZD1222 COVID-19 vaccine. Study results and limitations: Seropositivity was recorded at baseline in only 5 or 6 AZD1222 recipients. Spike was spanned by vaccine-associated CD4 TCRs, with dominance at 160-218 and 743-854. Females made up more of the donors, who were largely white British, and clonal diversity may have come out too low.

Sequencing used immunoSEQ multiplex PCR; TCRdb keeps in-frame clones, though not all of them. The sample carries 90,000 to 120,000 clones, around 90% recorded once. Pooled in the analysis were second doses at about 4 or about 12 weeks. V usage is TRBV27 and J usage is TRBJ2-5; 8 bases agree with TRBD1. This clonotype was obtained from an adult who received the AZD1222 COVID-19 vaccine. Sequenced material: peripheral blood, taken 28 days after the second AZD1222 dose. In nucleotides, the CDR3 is TGTGCCAGCAGTGCCCCAGGACAGGGACAAGAGACCCAGTACTTC. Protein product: CASSAPGQGQETQYF.